This T cell receptor beta chain originates from a study of blood T cell repertoires in COVID-19. Study summary: Samples of COVID-19 (acute and convalescent) were obtained from the United States, Italy and Spain.

Original analysis: Using reference gene primer amplification, nucleated cell counts were estimated. The assay was immunoSEQ multiplex PCR, and TCRdb's table has in-frame clones only and misses some. V, J and clone size reflect that table, while D and trimming were determined from the DNA. The sample carries 7,500 to 8,500 clones, approximately 84% recorded once. Trimming cost V 0 bases and J 1 base, with 7 bases left between them. The germline V gene encodes CDR1 MGHRA and CDR2 YSYEKL. This CDR3 region has 14 residues. The rearrangement uses TRBV4-1 and TRBJ2-7; D call uncertain. Sequencing was performed on peripheral blood. The source is a human donor with active COVID-19. The donor label of this sample is uncertain. The CDR3 nucleotides are TGCGCCAGCAGCCAAGATAGTTATTCCTACGAGCAGTACTTC. This encodes CASSQDSYSYEQYF.